The T cell receptor (beta chain) under discussion was sequenced for a study of cytomegalovirus exposure and HLA in healthy donors. General study results and limits: Association with HLA alleles at 0.05 false discovery rate was found for 16,951 TCR beta sequences in a later analysis. A few CMV-associated chains were confirmed in vitro to be specific for CMV antigens. Later analysis showed TCR association rates varying by HLA locus, highest for DRB1 and lowest for HLA-C.

A remark on this clone: Antigen: not known.

CDR3 size: 14 residues. CDR1 and CDR2 from the germline V gene are MNHEY and SVGAGI. The ends were cut back, 10 bases at V and 4 bases at J, with 19 bases in the middle. PCR used 60 Vbeta primers and 13 Jbeta primers. This table comes from immunoSEQ multiplex PCR, and its TCRdb copy is limited to in-frame clones, with some not included. The top ten clones hold roughly 0.7% of a sample with some 150,000 clones, nearly 80% of them seen once. The V call is TRBV6-5, the J call TRBJ1-1; D is perhaps TRBD1 (6 bases). The source is a male donor in good health and CMV-seronegative. Sequencing input: PBMCs. The DNA for the CDR3 is TGTGCCAAGGAGTTAAGCTCAGGGGTCACTGAAGCTTTCTTT. Protein sequence: CAKELSSGVTEAFF.